The 15 T cell receptor beta chains below come from one sample, sequenced in a study of cytomegalovirus exposure and HLA in healthy donors. Amplification used 60 Vbeta primers and 13 Jbeta primers. Clones were sequenced by immunoSEQ multiplex PCR, and TCRdb holds only the in-frame ones, with some missing. The sample gives about 170,000 clones, approximately 59% of which show up once; roughly 2.9% is in the top ten. Material for sequencing was PBMCs. The source of these receptors is a man aged 35 to 55 in good health and CMV-seronegative.

The chain uses TRBV14 and TRBJ1-4; perhaps TRBD1 as D (6 bases). The germline V gene has CDR1 SGHDN and CDR2 FVKESK. The V end was cut by 3 bases, the J end by 4 bases, with 15 bases between. The CDR3 has 16 amino acids. The CDR3 DNA reads TGTGCCAGCAGCCACACCCTAGGGGGGGTTAATGAAAAACTGTTTTTT. Protein sequence: CASSHTLGGVNEKLFF.

About this clone: The conserved phenylalanine or tryptophan is not found at the CDR3 terminus, so this likely reflects a read error. The DNA is omitted, as the CDR3 cannot be located on it reliably, and the CDR3 follows TCRdb's listing. The chain recombines TRBV21-1 with TRBJ1-2. TRBV21-1 is classified as a pseudogene. The CDR3 numbers 13 amino acids, ends counted. The CDR3 sequence is CAGEVCRVYGYTV.

The chain recombines TRBV9 with TRBJ2-3; perhaps TRBD2 as D (5 bases). Germline V gene lookup returns CDR1 SGDLS and CDR2 YYNGEE. There are 14 residues in the CDR3. The V end was cut by 0 bases, the J end by 4 bases, with 9 bases between. CDR3 nucleotides: TGTGCCAGCAGCGTAGCCCTAGCCGCAGATACGCAGTATTTT. As protein: CASSVALAADTQYF. Looking up the rest from reference TRBV9 and TRBJ2-3 gives the full variable domain: DSGVTQTPKHLITATGQRVTLRCSPRSGDLSVYWYQQSLDQGLQFLIQYYNGEERAKGNILERFSAQQFPDLHSELNLSSLELGDSALYFCASSVALAADTQYFGPGTRLTVL.

The chain has TRBV5-5 and TRBJ1-2, with D possibly being TRBD1 (6 bases). The germline V and J ends were trimmed by 0 bases and 5 bases, with 14 bases remaining between them. From germline, CDR1 is SGHKS and CDR2 YYEKEE (reference sequence). This CDR3 spans 15 amino acids. The CDR3 region has the DNA TGTGCCAGCAGCTTGGAAGTAAAAGGGGGTTATGGCTACACCTTC. Encoded protein: CASSLEVKGGYGYTF.

The chain is built from TRBV7-2 and TRBJ2-7, with 9 bases fitting TRBD2. CDR1 is SGHTA, CDR2 FQGNSA, per germline. Trimming cost V 4 bases and J 7 bases; bases outside gene matches: 11. This CDR3 comprises 15 residues. Here the CDR3 reads CASSSLREGQWEQYF. Written as DNA, the CDR3 is TGTGCCAGCAGCTCTCTGCGGGAGGGCCAATGGGAGCAGTACTTC.

A note on this clone: The DNA is omitted, as the CDR3 cannot be located on it reliably, and the CDR3 follows TCRdb's listing. The V call is TRBV21-1, the J call TRBJ1-5. TRBV21-1 is a recognized pseudogene. The CDR3 comprises 13 residues, both ends counted. The CDR3 sequence is CASVGGGNQPQHF.

This clone was counted between two and nine times. This chain uses TRBV5-1 with TRBJ1-1, with TRBD1 as a possible D gene (5 bases). The V and J ends lost 4 bases and 1 base respectively, with 11 bases between them. The CDR3 totals 14 residues. CDR1 is SGHRS, CDR2 YFSETQ, per germline. CDR3 region: CASSLGHQNTEAFF. The CDR3 DNA follows: TGCGCCAGCAGCCTAGGACACCAGAACACTGAAGCTTTCTTT. The variable domain in full, with the rest retrieved from reference TRBV5-1 and TRBJ1-1, is KAGVTQTPRYLIKTRGQQVTLSCSPISGHRSVSWYQQTPGQGLQFLFEYFSETQRNKGNFPGRFSGRQFSNSRSEMNVSTLELGDSALYLCASSLGHQNTEAFFGQGTRLTVV.

This clone was picked up a small number of times. The chain combines TRBV30 with TRBJ1-1; D gene uncertain. Trimming stripped 0 bases from V and 2 bases from J, with 7 bases between. This CDR3 contains 13 residues. Germline lookup yields CDR1 GTSNPN and CDR2 SVGIG (reference sequence). CDR3 sequence reads: CAWSVSRNTEAFF. The CDR3 bases are TGTGCCTGGAGTGTATCGCGAAACACTGAAGCTTTCTTT.

The chain joins TRBV6-9 to TRBJ2-3, with TRBD2 matching 9 bases. V lost 2 bases, J lost 0 bases, and 15 bases stayed unmatched. Germline loops: CDR1 MNHGY, CDR2 SVAAGI. The CDR3 has 20 residues. The CDR3 protein is CASSYGGVLAGKQSTDTQYF. CDR3 nucleotide sequence: TGTGCCAGCAGTTATGGGGGTGTGCTAGCGGGAAAACAGAGCACAGATACGCAGTATTTT.

The chain joins TRBV11-2 to TRBJ1-5, with 7 bases matching TRBD1. Losses at the gene ends were 6 bases for V and 2 bases for J; bases not matched to a gene: 7. The CDR3 sequence is 15 residues long. Germline values: CDR1 SGHAT, CDR2 FQNNGV. This CDR3 is CASSPQGMRNQPQHF. The CDR3 nucleotides read TGTGCCAGCAGTCCACAGGGGATGCGCAATCAGCCCCAGCATTTT.

CDR3 region: CASSTMTEAFF. The DNA for the CDR3 is TGTGCCAGCAGCACTATGACTGAAGCTTTCTTT. The V gene is TRBV14, the J gene TRBJ1-1; D unclear. The CDR3 has 11 amino acids. The germline V and J ends were trimmed by 5 bases and 5 bases, with 6 bases remaining between them. The germline V gene encodes CDR1 SGHDN and CDR2 FVKESK.

This clone occurred once. This sequence joins TRBV27 and TRBJ1-2, with D uncertain. V shed 4 bases and J shed 2 bases, with 11 bases lying between them. Germline V CDR1 and CDR2: MNHEY, SMNVEV (reference sequence). There are 14 residues in the CDR3. CDR3: CASSSPLMNYGYTF. The CDR3 DNA follows: TGTGCCAGCAGTTCCCCTCTAATGAACTATGGCTACACCTTC.

This clone turned up a few times. The chain is built from TRBV5-1 and TRBJ2-7; TRBD2 agrees at 11 bases. V trimming: 4 bases; J trimming: 2 bases; junction bases outside the gene matches: 8. Germline assignment: CDR1 SGHRS and CDR2 YFSETQ. This CDR3 comprises 16 residues. Written as DNA, the CDR3 is TGCGCCAGCAGCGGAACCCTAGCGGGAGGCACCTACGAGCAGTACTTC. This encodes CASSGTLAGGTYEQYF.

The V gene is TRBV5-1, the J gene TRBJ2-5, with 10 bases that match TRBD1. TRBJ2-7 matches the DNA end more closely, so the J call is doubtful. The CDR3 totals 15 residues. Germline V gene sequence: CDR1 SGHRS, CDR2 YFSETQ. The CDR3 protein is CASSLLGTGVNEQYF. The DNA of the CDR3 is TGCGCCAGCAGCTTGTTGGGGACAGGGGTTAACGAGCAGTACTTC.

This rearrangement joins TRBV5-1 to TRBJ1-1; 7 positions match TRBD1. J gave up 3 bases and V 4 bases, and 9 bases lay outside the gene matches. This CDR3 has 15 residues. Germline V gene sequence: CDR1 SGHRS, CDR2 YFSETQ. CDR3 amino acids: CASSERTGPDTEAFF. The DNA of the CDR3 is TGCGCCAGCAGCGAGCGGACAGGCCCGGACACTGAAGCTTTCTTT.